Shown below are 12 T cell receptor beta chains from a single sample sequenced in a study of cytomegalovirus exposure and HLA in healthy donors. The PCR ran on 60 Vbeta and 13 Jbeta primers. TCRdb's table, derived via immunoSEQ multiplex PCR, lists solely in-frame clones and lacks some. The sample carries about 150,000 clones, 70% to 85% recorded once. The sequencing input was PBMCs. These receptors were taken from a male donor in good health and CMV-seronegative.

This clone was picked up a small number of times. The chain employs TRBV15 and TRBJ2-1; TRBD2 might be the D (6 bases). Germline-derived CDR1 and CDR2 are LNHNV and YYDKDF (reference sequence). V lost 0 bases and J 7 bases, leaving 10 bases between the germline ends. The CDR3 totals 14 residues. Written as DNA, the CDR3 is TGTGCCACCAGCAGAGAGATACTAGCTAATGAGCAGTTCTTC. This sequence encodes CATSREILANEQFF.

The gene calls are TRBV6-6 and TRBJ1-4; TRBD1 matches at 10 bases. The CDR3 is 15 residues long. CDR1 MNHNY and CDR2 SVGAGI come from the germline V gene (reference sequence). V was clipped by 6 bases and J by 8 bases; unmatched bases: 9. The CDR3 DNA reads TGTGCCAGCAGCACCCACGGGACAGGGGAAGAAAAACTGTTTTTT. Protein sequence: CASSTHGTGEEKLFF.

The V gene is TRBV7-8, the J gene TRBJ2-7; D might be TRBD1 (6 bases). CDR3 length: 15 residues. Germline CDR1 is SGHVS and CDR2 is FQNEAQ. Trimming left V 3 bases short and J 3 bases short, with 15 bases between. DNA of the CDR3: TGTGCCAGCAGCTTCCCAGGGGATTTGAACTACGAGCAGTACTTC. Its translation is CASSFPGDLNYEQYF.

This chain links TRBV4-2 with TRBJ2-1, with 10 bases aligning to TRBD1. Trimming at V came to 4 bases and at J to 4 bases, leaving 16 bases not matched to a gene. This CDR3 region has 19 residues. The germline gives CDR1 LGHNA, CDR2 YNFKEQ. CDR3 nucleotide sequence: TGTGCCAGCAGCCCAGGGGCTGTCGGGACAGGGGTCCGGTACAATGAGCAGTTCTTC. Its translation: CASSPGAVGTGVRYNEQFF.

The chain uses TRBV19 and TRBJ2-3; TRBD2 might be the D (6 bases). Trimming removed 3 bases at V and 2 bases at J, with 9 bases between. This CDR3 spans 14 amino acids. The germline CDR1 and CDR2 sequences are LNHDA and SQIVND (reference sequence). CDR3 region: CASSISGHTDTQYF. The CDR3 DNA is TGTGCCAGTAGTATTAGCGGACACACAGATACGCAGTATTTT.

The chain employs TRBV9 and TRBJ1-6; no definite D call. Germline CDR1 and CDR2: SGDLS and YYNGEE. The germline V and J ends were trimmed by 1 base and 11 bases, with 10 bases remaining between them. The CDR3 is 13 amino acids. This CDR3 reads CASSVSGVPPLHF. The DNA for the CDR3 is TGTGCCAGCAGCGTAAGCGGGGTGCCACCCCTCCACTTT.

This chain links TRBV28 with TRBJ2-1; maybe TRBD2 (6 bases). The germline V gene has CDR1 MDHEN and CDR2 SYDVKM. V was trimmed by 5 bases and J by 4 bases, leaving 12 bases between them. The CDR3 length is 14 residues. CDR3 DNA: TGTGCCAGCAGTACACCGACTAGTTACAATGAGCAGTTCTTC. It specifies CASSTPTSYNEQFF.

This chain connects TRBV28 to TRBJ1-1, with D possibly TRBD1 on 5 matching bases. The CDR3 spans 15 residues. Trimming left V 2 bases short and J 1 base short, with 11 bases between. Germline loops: CDR1 MDHEN, CDR2 SYDVKM. The CDR3 loop reads CASSLSRGWNTEAFF. The CDR3 nucleotides read TGTGCCAGCAGTTTAAGTAGGGGTTGGAACACTGAAGCTTTCTTT.

CDR3 loop: CASRNGGWGTEAFF. The DNA for the CDR3 is TGTGCCAGCAGAAACGGGGGTTGGGGCACTGAAGCTTTCTTT. The chain is built from TRBV27 and TRBJ1-1; tentatively, D is TRBD1 (5 bases). The germline V and J ends were trimmed by 6 bases and 4 bases, with 15 bases remaining between them. The germline CDR1 and CDR2 sequences are MNHEY and SMNVEV (reference sequence). The CDR3 is made up of 14 amino acids.

This chain links TRBV6-4 with TRBJ2-2, with D possibly TRBD1 on 6 matching bases. The V gene's germline CDR1 is MRHNA and CDR2 SNTAGT. The CDR3 has 14 residues. V shed 6 bases and J shed 1 base, with 9 bases lying between them. The CDR3 bases are TGTGCCAGCAGCCTGACAGGGAACACCGGGGAGCTGTTTTTT. Protein sequence: CASSLTGNTGELFF.

This chain joins TRBV4-2 and TRBJ2-7, with a possible D match to TRBD2 (5 bases). The CDR3 spans 16 residues. V was pared by 1 base and J by 6 bases, with 19 bases between. Per the germline V gene, CDR1 is LGHNA and CDR2 is YNFKEQ. This CDR3 is CASSQASLERRSEQYF. The DNA for the CDR3 is TGTGCCAGCAGCCAAGCATCATTGGAGCGGAGGAGCGAGCAGTACTTC.

The genes are TRBV6-4 and TRBJ2-3, with 11 bases that match TRBD2. This CDR3 spans 17 amino acids. V lost 4 bases and J lost 0; bases outside the gene matches: 6. Germline CDR1 is MRHNA and CDR2 is SNTAGT. CDR3 amino acids: CASSAQTSGASTDTQYF. Written as DNA, the CDR3 is TGTGCCAGCAGTGCCCAGACTAGCGGGGCTAGCACAGATACGCAGTATTTT.